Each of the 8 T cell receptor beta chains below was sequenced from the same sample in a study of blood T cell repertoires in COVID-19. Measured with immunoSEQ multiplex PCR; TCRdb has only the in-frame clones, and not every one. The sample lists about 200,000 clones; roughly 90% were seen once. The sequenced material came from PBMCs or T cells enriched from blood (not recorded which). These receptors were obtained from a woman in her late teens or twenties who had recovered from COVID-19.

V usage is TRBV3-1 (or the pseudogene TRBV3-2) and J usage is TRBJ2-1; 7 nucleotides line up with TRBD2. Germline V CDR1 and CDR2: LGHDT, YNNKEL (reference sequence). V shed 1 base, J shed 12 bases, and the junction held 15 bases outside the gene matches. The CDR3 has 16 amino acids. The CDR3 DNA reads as TGTGCCAGCAGCCAAGGCGGGCGGGGGTTTACTAGGTTGCAGTTCTTC. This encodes CASSQGGRGFTRLQFF.

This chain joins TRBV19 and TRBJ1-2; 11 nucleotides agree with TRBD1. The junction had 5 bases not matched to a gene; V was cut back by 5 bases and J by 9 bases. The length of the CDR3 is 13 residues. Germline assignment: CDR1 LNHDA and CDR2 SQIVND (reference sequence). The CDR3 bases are TGTGCCAGTAGTCCCTGGACAGGGGGCAGCTACACCTTC. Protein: CASSPWTGGSYTF.

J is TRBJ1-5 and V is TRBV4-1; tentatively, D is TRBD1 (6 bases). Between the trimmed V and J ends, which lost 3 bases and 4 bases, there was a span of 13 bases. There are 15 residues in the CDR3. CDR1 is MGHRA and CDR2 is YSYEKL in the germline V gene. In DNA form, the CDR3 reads TGCGCCAGCAGCCAGGACGGGACACCGAATCAGCCCCAGCATTTT. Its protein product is CASSQDGTPNQPQHF.

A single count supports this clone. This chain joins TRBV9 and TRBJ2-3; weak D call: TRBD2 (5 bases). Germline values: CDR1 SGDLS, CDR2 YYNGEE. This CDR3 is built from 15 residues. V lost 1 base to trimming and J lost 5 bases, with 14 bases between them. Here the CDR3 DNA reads TGTGCCAGCAGCGTATTCCTAGCCGATGTAGATACGCAGTATTTT. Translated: CASSVFLADVDTQYF.

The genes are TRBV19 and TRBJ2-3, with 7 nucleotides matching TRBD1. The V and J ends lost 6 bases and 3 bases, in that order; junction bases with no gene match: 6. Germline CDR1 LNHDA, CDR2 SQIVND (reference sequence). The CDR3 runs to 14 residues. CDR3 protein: CASSPTGSTDTQYF. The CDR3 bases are TGTGCCAGTAGCCCGACAGGGTCGACAGATACGCAGTATTTT.

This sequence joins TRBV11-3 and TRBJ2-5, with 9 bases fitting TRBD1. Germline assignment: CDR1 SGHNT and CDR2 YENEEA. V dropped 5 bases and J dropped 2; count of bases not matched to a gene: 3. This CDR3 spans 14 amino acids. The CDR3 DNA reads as TGTGCCAGCAGCCCCGGGACAGGGCAAGAGACCCAGTACTTC. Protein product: CASSPGTGQETQYF.

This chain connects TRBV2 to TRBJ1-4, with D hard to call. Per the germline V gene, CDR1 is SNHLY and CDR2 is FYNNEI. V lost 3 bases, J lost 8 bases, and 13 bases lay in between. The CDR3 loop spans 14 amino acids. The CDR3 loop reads CASSEGREWEKLFF. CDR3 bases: TGTGCCAGCAGTGAGGGCCGGGAATGGGAAAAACTGTTTTTT.

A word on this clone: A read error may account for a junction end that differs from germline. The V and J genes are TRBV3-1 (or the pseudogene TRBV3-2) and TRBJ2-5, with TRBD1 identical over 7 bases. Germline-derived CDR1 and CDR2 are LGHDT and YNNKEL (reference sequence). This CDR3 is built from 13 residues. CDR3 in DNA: TGTGCCAGCACCCAAGGGACAGTGGAGACCCAGTACTTC. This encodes CASTQGTVETQYF.